A single sample gave rise to the 30 T cell receptor beta chains below, sequenced in a study of tumor-infiltrating lymphocytes in primary liver carcinoma. Constant-region priming of approximately 0.55 ug total RNA yielded TCR beta cDNA. The TCR beta library was amplified through three nested multiplex PCR rounds in a modified ARM-PCR procedure. The two initial PCR rounds, 9 to 11 cycles each, used TRBV1-TRBV30 forward and C-beta reverse primers. TCRdb re-analysed the multiplex PCR reads in MiXCR, keeping a single row per CDR3 protein. The sample comprises around 100,000 distinct CDR3 sequences, more than 65% of which are singletons, and 9% to 15% rests with the top ten. From about 20-30 mg of unsorted bulk tissue, DNA and RNA were co-extracted together. Sequencing was performed on liver tumor tissue from sampling region 2. Subset given: tumor region T2, inferior pole. These TCRs come from a woman aged 55 to 70 with primary liver carcinoma and hepatitis B virus infection.

A note on this clonotype: An end of the junction differs from the germline gene, which may be a read error. The genes are TRBV28 and TRBJ2-2; perhaps TRBD1 as D (6 bases). Per germline, CDR1 MDHEN and CDR2 SYDVKM. This CDR3 is built from 15 residues. DNA for the CDR3: TGTGCCAGCAGGCGGACAGAGAGAAACACCGGGGAGCTGTCTTTT. Amino acid sequence: CASRRTERNTGELSF. Filled out from reference TRBV28 and TRBJ2-2, the complete variable domain reads DVKVTQSSRYLVKRTGEKVFLECVQDMDHENMFWYRQDPGLGLRLIYFSYDVKMKEKGDIPEGYSVSREKKERFSLILESASTNQTSMYLCASRRTERNTGELSFGEGSRLTVL.

As regards this clonotype: The junction does not match germline at one end; this may be a read error. The chain links TRBV10-3 to TRBJ2-6, with D perhaps matching TRBD1 (5 bases). Per the germline V gene, CDR1 is ENHRY and CDR2 is SYGVKD. The CDR3 is 16 amino acids. CDR3 DNA sequence: TGTGCCATCAGTGAGGGCCTGTCCTATGGGGCCAACGTCTTGACTTTC. This encodes CAISEGLSYGANVLTF.

Many counts were recorded for this clonotype. V gene TRBV5-1 combines with J gene TRBJ1-2, with 7 bases fitting TRBD1. The CDR3 length is 14 residues. V lost 4 bases and J lost 3; bases outside the gene matches: 6. Looked up from germline, CDR1 is SGHRS and CDR2 is YFSETQ. The CDR3 region is CASSLDRSDYGYTF. The CDR3 nucleotides read TGCGCCAGCAGCCTGGACAGGTCTGACTATGGCTACACCTTC.

On this clonotype: The junction differs from germline at one of its ends, possibly a read error. This sequence joins TRBV29-1 and TRBJ2-7, with D possibly called TRBD1 or TRBD2 (5 bases each). The length of the CDR3 is 12 residues. In germline, CDR1 is SQVTM, CDR2 ANQGSEA. In DNA form, the CDR3 reads TGCAGCATAAGGGACGGCTCCTACAAGCAGTACTTC. It yields the protein CSIRDGSYKQYF.

There are many counts of this clonotype. The chain recombines TRBV29-1 with TRBJ2-6, with D perhaps TRBD1 or TRBD2 (5 bases each). The CDR3 is made up of 15 amino acids. CDR1 is SQVTM, CDR2 ANQGSEA, per germline. V lost 4 bases and J 2 bases, leaving 12 bases between the germline ends. CDR3 in amino acids: CSVVGEGTGANVLTF. CDR3 sequence (DNA): TGCAGCGTTGTGGGGGAAGGGACTGGGGCCAACGTCCTGACTTTC.

On this clonotype itself: At one of its ends the junction is not consistent with the germline gene, which may arise from a read error. The chain joins TRBV11-2 to TRBJ2-1; perhaps D is TRBD1 or TRBD2 (5 bases each). CDR3 length: 11 residues. The germline V gene encodes CDR1 SGHAT and CDR2 FQNNGV. Here the CDR3 reads CASSTGPWELF. CDR3 nucleotide sequence: TGTGCCAGCAGCACGGGACCTTGGGAGTTATTC.

As regards this clonotype: The germline gene is not matched at one end of the junction; a read error may be the cause. The V call is TRBV29-1, the J call TRBJ2-7; D possibly corresponds to TRBD2 (6 bases). Germline loops: CDR1 SQVTM, CDR2 ANQGSEA. CDR3 length equals 11 residues. This CDR3 reads CSSRGSGEQYF. The CDR3 nucleotides are TGCAGCTCTCGGGGCTCGGGGGAGCAATACTTC.

V is TRBV4-2 and J is TRBJ2-3; D is unresolved. This CDR3 spans 16 amino acids. Germline values: CDR1 LGHNA, CDR2 YNFKEQ. V shed 0 bases and J shed 7 bases, with 17 bases lying between them. CDR3 sequence (DNA): TGTGCCAGCAGCCAAGATATGGCAGGAGAGGCAAATACGCAGTATTTT. This sequence encodes CASSQDMAGEANTQYF.

This clonotype showed up many times. A read error may explain this, as a much larger clone is one base away. The genes are TRBV11-1 and TRBJ2-1; 9 positions match TRBD1. Germline V lookup: CDR1 SGHAT, CDR2 FQDESV (reference sequence). This CDR3 is built from 15 residues. CDR3 sequence reads: CASRQGQGNYNERFF. CDR3 DNA: TGTGCCAGCAGGCAGGGACAGGGAAACTACAATGAGCGGTTCTTC.

Remarks on this clonotype: One end of the junction does not line up with germline, which may come from a read error. This chain links TRBV11-2 with TRBJ2-3; perhaps TRBD2 as D (6 bases). CDR3 length equals 14 residues. CDR1 and CDR2 from the germline V gene are SGHAT and FQNNGV. The CDR3 sequence is CASSPGLPSDTQYF. In DNA form, the CDR3 reads TGTGCCAGCAGCCCGGGACTGCCCTCAGATACGCAATATTTT.

To note about this clonotype: Being one base from a much bigger clone, this may be a read error. The chain employs TRBV28 and TRBJ2-7; D gene uncertain. Trimming took off 7 bases at V and 0 bases at J, with 13 bases between the two ends. Germline CDR1 and CDR2: MDHEN and SYDVKM. The CDR3 contains 14 residues. The CDR3 nucleotides are TGTGCCAGCATAAGGCAGGCCAGCTCCTACGAGCAGTACTTC. It codes for CASIRQASSYEQYF.

In the case of this clonotype: The CDR3 does not close with the conserved phenylalanine or tryptophan, likely indicating a read error. The V gene is TRBV11-2, the J gene TRBJ2-7; D call uncertain. The CDR3 length is 15 residues. Germline assignment: CDR1 SGHAT and CDR2 FQNNGV. The CDR3 here is CTGSLDPGHTSEQYC. Here the CDR3 DNA reads TGTACCGGCAGCTTAGACCCGGGCCATACGTCCGAGCAGTACTGC.

The V and J genes are TRBV29-1 and TRBJ1-2; maybe TRBD1 (5 bases). Germline values: CDR1 SQVTM, CDR2 ANQGSEA. Trimming took 7 bases from V and 13 from J, leaving 25 bases between them. CDR3 length equals 13 residues. CDR3 protein: CSAASGTGYDFTF. The DNA of the CDR3 is TGCAGCGCCGCTAGCGGGACTGGCTATGACTTCACCTTC.

This clonotype was detected many times. V and J are TRBV5-5 and TRBJ2-1, with TRBD2 as a possible D gene (6 bases). From germline, CDR1 is SGHKS and CDR2 YYEKEE (reference sequence). CDR3 length equals 17 residues. V shed 0 bases and J shed 9 bases, with 22 bases lying between them. CDR3 in DNA: TGTGCCAGCAGCTTGGCCCAGTCTTTCGGGAGTAGGGGTGAGCAGTTCTTC. Translated: CASSLAQSFGSRGEQFF. Full variable domain (missing parts from reference TRBV5-5 and TRBJ2-1): DAGVTQSPTHLIKTRGQQVTLRCSPISGHKSVSWYQQVLGQGPQFIFQYYEKEERGRGNFPDRFSARQFPNYSSELNVNALLLGDSALYLCASSLAQSFGSRGEQFFGPGTRLTVL.

This clonotype occurred many times. This rearrangement joins TRBV29-1 to TRBJ2-1; D is possibly TRBD1 or TRBD2 (5 bases each). Germline CDR1 reads SQVTM; CDR2 reads ANQGSEA. Trimming took 5 bases from V and 6 from J, leaving 17 bases between them. The CDR3 is 14 amino acids. CDR3 sequence reads: CSVHPGTSFNEQFF. The CDR3 region has the DNA TGCAGCGTTCACCCCGGGACGAGCTTCAATGAGCAGTTCTTC.

With respect to this clonotype: A much larger clone differs from this one at a single base, so this may be a read error. This sequence joins TRBV11-2 and TRBJ2-3; 10 nucleotides match TRBD2. The junction had 2 bases not matched to a gene; V was cut back by 4 bases and J by 4 bases. The CDR3 runs to 14 residues. Germline lookup yields CDR1 SGHAT and CDR2 FQNNGV. This chain's CDR3 is CASSSGLAPDTQYF. CDR3 bases: TGTGCCAGCAGCTCGGGACTAGCGCCAGATACGCAGTATTTT.

Regarding this clonotype: A much larger clone differs from this one at a single base, so this may be a read error. The chain is built from TRBV6-4 and TRBJ1-1; D is possibly TRBD1 (5 bases). The CDR3 length is 13 residues. CDR1 is MRHNA and CDR2 is SNTAGT in the germline V gene. The CDR3 region has the DNA TGTGCCAGCAGTGTGGGGGAGAACACTGAAGCTATCTTT. Protein: CASSVGENTEAIF.

Notes on this clonotype: Its ends do not fully match the called genes, so a read error is possible. J is TRBJ1-2 and V is TRBV6-1, with D possibly matching TRBD1 (5 bases). The CDR3 runs to 16 residues. CDR1 MNHNS and CDR2 SASEGT come from the germline V gene. The CDR3 here is CASSERATGANNGYTF. CDR3 DNA sequence: TGTGCCAGCAGTGAAAGGGCTACAGGAGCTAACAATGGCTACACGTTC.

Points on this clonotype: Compared with germline, one end of the junction differs, possibly owing to a read error. The V and J genes are TRBV7-9 and TRBJ2-3, with D uncertain. CDR1 is SEHNR, CDR2 FQNEAQ, per germline (reference sequence). CDR3 length equals 14 residues. The CDR3: CTSSLPGMADTQYF. The DNA for the CDR3 is TGTACCAGCAGCTTACCTGGCATGGCAGATACGCAGTATTTT.

For this clonotype: This clone may be a read error of a much larger clone one base away. This chain joins TRBV5-4 and TRBJ2-3; D is ambiguous. CDR1 and CDR2 (germline): SGHNT, YYREEE (reference sequence). With 4 bases removed from V and 1 base from J, the gap between germline ends came to 10 bases. The CDR3 sequence is 14 residues long. CDR3 amino acids: CASSLGHGTDTQYF. CDR3 nucleotide sequence: TGTGCCAGCAGCCTGGGCCACGGCACAGATACGCAGTATTTT.

Note on this clonotype: A read error may produce the germline difference seen at one junction end. The chain carries TRBV28 and TRBJ1-1; possibly TRBD1 for D (6 bases). The CDR3 runs to 15 residues. The germline V gene encodes CDR1 MDHEN and CDR2 SYDVKM. CDR3 protein: CASSSTGRENTEAFF. CDR3 in DNA: TGTGCCAGCAGTTCGACAGGCCGTGAGAACACTGAAGCCTTCTTT.

About this clonotype itself: The final CDR3 position lacks the conserved phenylalanine or tryptophan, pointing to a likely read error. V is TRBV29-1 and J is TRBJ2-5; TRBD1 matches at 7 bases. The germline gives CDR1 SQVTM, CDR2 ANQGSEA. This CDR3 is built from 15 residues. In DNA form, the CDR3 reads TGCAGCGTTGGGTCCGGGTCAGGGGGTCTGGAGACACAGTACTCC. Translation: CSVGSGSGGLETQYS.

On this clonotype: Sequence at one end of the junction differs from germline and may be a read error. The chain recombines TRBV6-2 or TRBV6-3 with TRBJ2-7; D is perhaps TRBD2 (5 bases). The germline V gene has CDR1 MNHEY and CDR2 SVGEGT. This CDR3 has 15 amino acids. The chain's CDR3 is CVSSYSRSSVYEQYF. The CDR3 nucleotides read TGTGTCAGCAGTTACTCTCGGAGTAGCGTCTACGAGCAGTATTTC.

Of note for this clonotype: A much larger clone sits a single nucleotide away, making a read error possible. The CDR3 loop is CASSTPTSGSLFGEQFF. As DNA, the CDR3 is TGTGCCAGCAGCACCCCCACTAGCGGGAGTTTGTTTGGTGAGCAGTTCTTC. The rearrangement links TRBV5-4 to TRBJ2-1; 11 positions agree with TRBD2. V dropped 4 bases and J dropped 9; count of bases not matched to a gene: 15. This CDR3 has 17 amino acids. Germline V CDR1 and CDR2: SGHNT, YYREEE (reference sequence).

The chain carries TRBV20-1 and TRBJ1-2; 9 bases align to TRBD1. Germline CDR1 reads DFQATT; CDR2 reads SNEGSKA (reference sequence). The CDR3 length is 15 residues. The junction had 9 bases not matched to a gene; V was cut back by 3 bases and J by 4 bases. CDR3 sequence: CSARSTGGRGYGYTF. CDR3 DNA: TGCAGTGCTAGGTCTACAGGGGGCCGTGGCTATGGCTACACCTTC.

Worth noting for this clonotype: A much larger clone differs from this one at a single base, so this may be a read error. This chain uses TRBV10-1 with TRBJ2-1, with 11 bases lining up with TRBD2. CDR1 and CDR2 from the germline V gene are WNHNN and SYGVQD (reference sequence). The CDR3 is 24 amino acids. Losses at the gene ends were 7 bases for V and 4 bases for J; bases not matched to a gene: 33. CDR3 DNA sequence: TGCGCCAGCACTGATAAACCGGGACTAGCGGATAACTGTGTCCCCAACCACGGATACAATGAGCAGTTCTTC. It translates to CASTDKPGLADNCVPNHGYNEQFF.

Only a few counts were recorded for this clonotype. V and J are TRBV29-1 and TRBJ2-3, with D possibly being TRBD1 or TRBD2 (6 bases each). The germline V gene has CDR1 SQVTM and CDR2 ANQGSEA. The CDR3 contains 14 residues. The V end was cut by 6 bases, the J end by 0 bases, with 13 bases between. The CDR3 DNA reads TGCAGCGTGAGGGGGGAGACCAGCACAGATACGCAGTATTTT. Its translation is CSVRGETSTDTQYF.

The chain has TRBV20-1 and TRBJ2-4, with D perhaps matching TRBD2 (6 bases). Looked up from germline, CDR1 is DFQATT and CDR2 is SNEGSKA (reference sequence). Trimming left V 5 bases short and J 6 bases short, with 17 bases between. CDR3 size: 14 residues. CDR3 sequence (DNA): TGCAGTGCTGCGCCGGAGGGTGGGGGAAACATTCAGTACTTC. It translates to CSAAPEGGGNIQYF.

This clonotype occurred a few times. The chain joins TRBV20-1 to TRBJ2-7, with D possibly being TRBD1 or TRBD2 (6 bases each). Deletions cut 0 bases from V and 3 bases from J, with 12 bases between. This CDR3 region has 14 residues. Germline V gene sequence: CDR1 DFQATT, CDR2 SNEGSKA (reference sequence). The CDR3 is CSARDGGRDYEQYF. CDR3 DNA sequence: TGCAGTGCTAGAGATGGGGGGCGGGACTACGAGCAGTACTTC.

The J gene is TRBJ1-5, the V gene TRBV6-5; TRBD1 agrees at 7 bases. Germline V gene data show CDR1 as MNHEY and CDR2 as SVGAGI. The CDR3 runs to 14 residues. With 6 bases clipped from V and 6 bases from J, the junction kept 8 bases outside the gene matches. CDR3 DNA: TGTGCCAGCAGATCCTGGCAGGGGGGTCAGCCCCAGCATTTT. It codes for CASRSWQGGQPQHF.